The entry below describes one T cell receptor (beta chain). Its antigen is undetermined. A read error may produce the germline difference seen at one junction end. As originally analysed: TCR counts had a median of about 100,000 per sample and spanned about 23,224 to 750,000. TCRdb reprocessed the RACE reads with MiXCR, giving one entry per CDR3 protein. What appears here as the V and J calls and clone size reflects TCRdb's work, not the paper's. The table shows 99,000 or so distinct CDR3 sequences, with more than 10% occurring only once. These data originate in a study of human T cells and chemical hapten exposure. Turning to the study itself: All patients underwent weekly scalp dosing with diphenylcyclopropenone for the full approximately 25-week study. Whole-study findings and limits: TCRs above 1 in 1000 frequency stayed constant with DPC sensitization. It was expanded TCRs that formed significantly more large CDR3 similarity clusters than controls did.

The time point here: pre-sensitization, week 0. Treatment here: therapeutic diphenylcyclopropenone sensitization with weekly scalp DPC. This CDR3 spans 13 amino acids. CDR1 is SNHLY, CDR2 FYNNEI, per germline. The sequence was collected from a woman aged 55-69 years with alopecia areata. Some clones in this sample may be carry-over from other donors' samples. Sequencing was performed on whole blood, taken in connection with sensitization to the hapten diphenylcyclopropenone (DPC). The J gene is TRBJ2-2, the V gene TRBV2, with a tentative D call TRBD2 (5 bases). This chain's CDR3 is CVSRPGNTGELFF. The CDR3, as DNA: TGTGTCAGCAGGCCGGGAAACACCGGGGAGCTGTTTTTT.